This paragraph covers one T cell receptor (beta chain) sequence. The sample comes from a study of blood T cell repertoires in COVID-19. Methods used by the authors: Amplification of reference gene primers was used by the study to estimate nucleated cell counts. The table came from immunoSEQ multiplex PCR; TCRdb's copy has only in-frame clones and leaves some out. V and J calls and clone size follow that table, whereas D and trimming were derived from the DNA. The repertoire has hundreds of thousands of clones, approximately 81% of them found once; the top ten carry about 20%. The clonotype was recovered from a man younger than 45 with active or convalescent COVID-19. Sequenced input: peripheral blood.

The CDR3 DNA reads TGTGCCAGTAGTATAAACCGGGGGTATGAGCAGTTCTTC. The encoded protein is CASSINRGYEQFF. The rearrangement joins TRBV19 to TRBJ2-1, with a tentative D call TRBD2 (6 bases). Trimming took 2 bases from V and 8 from J, leaving 10 bases between them. This CDR3 comprises 13 residues. The V gene's germline CDR1 is LNHDA and CDR2 SQIVND (reference sequence).